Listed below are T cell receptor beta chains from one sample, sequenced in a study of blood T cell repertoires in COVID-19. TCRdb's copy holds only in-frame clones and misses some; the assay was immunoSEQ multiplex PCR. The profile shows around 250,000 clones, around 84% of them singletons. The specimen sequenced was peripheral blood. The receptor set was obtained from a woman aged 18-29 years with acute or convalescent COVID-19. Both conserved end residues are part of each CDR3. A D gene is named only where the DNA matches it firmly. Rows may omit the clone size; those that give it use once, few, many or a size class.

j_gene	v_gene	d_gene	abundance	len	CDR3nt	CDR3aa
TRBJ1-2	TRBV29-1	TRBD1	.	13	TGCAGCGTGAACCAGGGGGCGCAGGATGGCTACACCTTC	CSVNQGAQDGYTF
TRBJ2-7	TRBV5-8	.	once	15	TGTGCCAGCAGCTTGGGCCGCCTAAGCTCCTACGAGCAGTACTTC	CASSLGRLSSYEQYF
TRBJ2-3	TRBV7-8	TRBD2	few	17	TGTGCCAGCAGCTTAGCCCTAGCGGGAGGACTAGTGGATACGCAGTATTTT	CASSLALAGGLVDTQYF
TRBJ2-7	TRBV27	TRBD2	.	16	TGTGCCAGCAGTTTAGTTGGGGCGGGGGGTTTCTACGAGCAGTACTTC	CASSLVGAGGFYEQYF
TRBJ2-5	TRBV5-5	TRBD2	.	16	TGTGCCAGCAGCTTGGACGGAGCGGGAGTATGGGAGACCCAGTACTTC	CASSLDGAGVWETQYF
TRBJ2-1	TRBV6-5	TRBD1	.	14	TGTGCCAGCAGTTTTGGACAGGCCTACAATGAGCAGTTCTTC	CASSFGQAYNEQFF
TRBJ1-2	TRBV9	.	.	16	TGTGCCAGCAGCGTATCACGGACACTGCCCTCGAATGGCTACACCTTC	CASSVSRTLPSNGYTF
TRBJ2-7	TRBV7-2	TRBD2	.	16	TGTGCCAGCAGCTTAAGCGGGAGTGTGGGCTACTACGAGCAGTACTTC	CASSLSGSVGYYEQYF
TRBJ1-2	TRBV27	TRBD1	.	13	TGTGCCAGCAGTTTATCCAGGGGGGATGGCTACACCTTC	CASSLSRGDGYTF
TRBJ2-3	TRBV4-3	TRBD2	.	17	TGCGCCAGCAGCCCCGGAAGCGGGAGCGTCAGCACAGATACGCAGTATTTT	CASSPGSGSVSTDTQYF
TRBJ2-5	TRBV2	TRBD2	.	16	TGTGCCAGCAGCCTAGGGACTAGCGGGGTGATGGAGACCCAGTACTTC	CASSLGTSGVMETQYF
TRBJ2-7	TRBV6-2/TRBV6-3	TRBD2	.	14	TGTGCCAGCAGTTTAGCGGGAGGGCCGTACGAGCAGTACTTC	CASSLAGGPYEQYF
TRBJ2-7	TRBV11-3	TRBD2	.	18	TGTGCCAGCAGCTTAGATCCGACTAGCGGGCGCCTCCCCTACGAGCAGTACTTC	CASSLDPTSGRLPYEQYF
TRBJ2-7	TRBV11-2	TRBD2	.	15	TGTGCCAGCAGCTTAGGTGGGCGGGAGGTCGACGAGCAGTACTTC	CASSLGGREVDEQYF
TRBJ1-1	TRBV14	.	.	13	TGTGCCAGCAGCCAAGTACTGAGCACTGAAGCTTTCTTT	CASSQVLSTEAFF
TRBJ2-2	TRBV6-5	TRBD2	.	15	TGTGCCAGCAGTTATAGCGGGAGTTTTACCGGGGAGCTGTTTTTT	CASSYSGSFTGELFF
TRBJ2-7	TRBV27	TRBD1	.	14	TGTGCCAGCAGTAGTGACAGGGTCTCCTACGAGCAGTACTTC	CASSSDRVSYEQYF
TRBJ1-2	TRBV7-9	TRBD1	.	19	TGTGCCAGCAGCTTAGCGCAGAGGGACAGGGGTCGTTCTAACTATGGCTACACCTTC	CASSLAQRDRGRSNYGYTF
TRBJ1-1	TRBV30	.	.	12	TGTGCCGGAGGGAGGATGAACACTGAAGCTTTCTTT	CAGGRMNTEAFF
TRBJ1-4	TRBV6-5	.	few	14	TGTGCCAGCAGCCCCGGGGGGATGGGGGAAAAACTGTTTTTT	CASSPGGMGEKLFF
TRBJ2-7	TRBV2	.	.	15	TGTGCCAGCAGTGAACAGGTCACCCGGGACTACGAGCAGTACTTC	CASSEQVTRDYEQYF
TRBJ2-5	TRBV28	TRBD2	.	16	TGTGCCAGCAGTCTCCTGACTAGCGGGTACCAAGAGACCCAGTACTTC	CASSLLTSGYQETQYF
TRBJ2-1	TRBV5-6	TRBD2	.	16	TGTGCCAGCAGGCGACTAGCGGGAGAGATTGACAATGAGCAGTTCTTC	CASRRLAGEIDNEQFF
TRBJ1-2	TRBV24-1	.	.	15	TGTGCCACCAGTGATACCAACAGTGGGGCGGGGGGCTACACCTTC	CATSDTNSGAGGYTF
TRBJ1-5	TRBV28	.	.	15	TGTGCCAGCAGTTTCGTGGGGGCCCGCAATCAGCCCCAGCATTTT	CASSFVGARNQPQHF
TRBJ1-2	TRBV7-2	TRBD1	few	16	TGTGCCAGCAGCTCAGGGGCCGGGACAGGGTACTATGGCTACACCTTC	CASSSGAGTGYYGYTF
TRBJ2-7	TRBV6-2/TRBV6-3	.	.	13	TGTGCCAGCAGCACGCAGCGGGCCGGCGAGCAGTACTTC	CASSTQRAGEQYF
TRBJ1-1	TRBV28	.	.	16	TGTGCCAGCAGTTTTCAGGGTCCCGGTAGGGACACTGAAGCTTTCTTT	CASSFQGPGRDTEAFF
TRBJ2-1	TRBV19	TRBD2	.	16	TGTGCCAGTAGTATATCGATAACTAGCGTCGAGAAAGAGCAGTTCTTC	CASSISITSVEKEQFF
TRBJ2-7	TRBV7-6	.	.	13	TGTGCCAGCAGCCCCCATTTGAGGCACGAGCAGTACTTC	CASSPHLRHEQYF
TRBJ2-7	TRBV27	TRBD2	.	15	TGTGCCAGCAGTTTAGAGCGGGGGAGCTCCTACGAGCAGTACTTC	CASSLERGSSYEQYF
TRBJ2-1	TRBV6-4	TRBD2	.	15	TGTGCCAGCAGTGAGACTAGCGGAGACTACAATGAGCAGTTCTTC	CASSETSGDYNEQFF
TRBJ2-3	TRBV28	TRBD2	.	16	TGTGCCAGCGGCCCTAGATTAGCGGGAGGGCGAGGGGCGCAGTATTTT	CASGPRLAGGRGAQYF
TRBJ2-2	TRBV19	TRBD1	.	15	TGTGCCAGTAGACTGGACAGGGCGAACACCGGGGAGCTGTTTTTT	CASRLDRANTGELFF
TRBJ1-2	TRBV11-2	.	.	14	TGTGCCAGCAGCGCCGTACGATCGAGAGGAGACTACACCTTC	CASSAVRSRGDYTF
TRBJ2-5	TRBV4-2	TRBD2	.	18	TGTGCCAGCAGCCGTTCCGGGACTAGCGGGAGGGCCAGGGAGACCCAGTACTTC	CASSRSGTSGRARETQYF
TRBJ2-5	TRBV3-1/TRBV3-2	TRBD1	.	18	TGTGCCAGCAGCCAAGTCTTCGCATACGGGGACAGGGGAGAGACCCAGTACTTC	CASSQVFAYGDRGETQYF
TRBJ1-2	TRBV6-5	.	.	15	TGTGCCAGCAGTTACGGCCCCGCAGGGATTGGAGGCTACACCTTC	CASSYGPAGIGGYTF
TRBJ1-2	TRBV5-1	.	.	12	TGCGCCAGCAGCCCCCCCGGGGGTGGCTACACCTTC	CASSPPGGGYTF
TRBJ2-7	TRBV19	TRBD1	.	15	TGTGCCAGTAGGGTCCGGGACAGGATGTTGTACGAGCAGTACTTC	CASRVRDRMLYEQYF
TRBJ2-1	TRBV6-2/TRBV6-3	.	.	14	TGTGCCAGCAGTTTGACAGTTTCCTACAATGAGCAGTTCTTC	CASSLTVSYNEQFF
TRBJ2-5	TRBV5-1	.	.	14	TGCGCCAGCGGGGGGACAGCTTTTCAAGAGACCCAGTACTTC	CASGGTAFQETQYF
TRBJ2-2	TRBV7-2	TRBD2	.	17	TGTGCCAGCAGCTTAGGACTAGCCCTCCTTACCACCGGGGAGCTGTTTTTT	CASSLGLALLTTGELFF
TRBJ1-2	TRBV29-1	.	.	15	TGCAGCGTTGATGCGGAGCAGGGTCCCCTCTATGGCTACACCTTC	CSVDAEQGPLYGYTF
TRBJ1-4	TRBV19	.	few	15	TGTGCCAGTAGTATGGGGACTTCCCTCAATGAAAAACTGTTTTTT	CASSMGTSLNEKLFF
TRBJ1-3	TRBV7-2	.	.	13	TGTGCCACCTCACAGAGCTCTGGAAACACCATATATTTT	CATSQSSGNTIYF
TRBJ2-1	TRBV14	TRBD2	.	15	TGTGCCAGCAGCCAAGCTCCTAGCGGGGTTAGTCAGCAGTTCTTC	CASSQAPSGVSQQFF
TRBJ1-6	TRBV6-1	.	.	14	TGTGCCAGCAGTGAAGGCGGGTATAATTCACCCCTCCACTTT	CASSEGGYNSPLHF
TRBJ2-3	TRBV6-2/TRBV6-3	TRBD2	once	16	TGTGCCAGCAGTTACGGGACTAGCGGGACCCCAGATACGCAGTATTTT	CASSYGTSGTPDTQYF
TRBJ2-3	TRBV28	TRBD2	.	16	TGTGCCAGCAGTTGGGGACTAGCCCTGGAGGCAGATACGCAGTATTTT	CASSWGLALEADTQYF
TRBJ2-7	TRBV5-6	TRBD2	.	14	TGTGCCAGCAGCTTCCCTAGCGGGAGCCACGAGCAGTACTTC	CASSFPSGSHEQYF
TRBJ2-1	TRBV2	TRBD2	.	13	TGTGCCAGCAGTAGACGGGAGGGGAATGAGCAGTTCTTC	CASSRREGNEQFF
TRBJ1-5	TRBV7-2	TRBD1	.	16	TGTGCCAGCAGCTTTGGCCTCGGACAGGGCAATCAGCCCCAGCATTTT	CASSFGLGQGNQPQHF
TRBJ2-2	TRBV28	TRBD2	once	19	TGTGCCAGCAGTTACCTGGGACTAGCGGGAGGGGATGGCACCGGGGAGCTGTTTTTT	CASSYLGLAGGDGTGELFF